These T cell receptor beta chains were read from a single sample in a study of regulatory T cells in long-lasting Graves disease. In TCRdb, the multiplex PCR reads were re-called with MiXCR into one record per CDR3 protein. The data show approximately 360,000 distinct CDR3 sequences, less than 30% seen once. The input for sequencing was peripheral blood mononuclear cells (PBMCs), taken when the disease was refractory, from a patient treated with antithyroid drugs. These TCRs come from a woman between 40 and 55 years old with Graves disease. Both conserved end residues are part of each CDR3. Each record gives: V gene, J gene, clone size, D gene, CDR3 DNA, CDR3 protein. The D gene is left open where the match is weak. Rows give clone size only sometimes, using once, few, many, or a class for an expanded clone.

>TRBV7-2|TRBJ1-6|few|TRBD1
TGTGCCAGCAGCGCACGAACAGGGGCTGATTCACCCCTCCACTTT
CASSARTGADSPLHF
>TRBV6-1|TRBJ2-7|few|NA
TGTGCCAGCAGTGACGGGACCTACGAGCAGTACTTC
CASSDGTYEQYF
>TRBV28|TRBJ2-2|few|NA
TGTGCCAGTTTGGAACGGCGGAATGGCGGGGAGCTGTTTTTT
CASLERRNGGELFF
>TRBV27|TRBJ2-7|many|NA
TGTGCCAGCAGCCATAGACTGGTGTACGAGCAGTACTTC
CASSHRLVYEQYF
>TRBV28|TRBJ2-1|NA|NA
TGTGCCAGCAGTCCTACTAGGCTGAGGGACAATGAGCAGTTCTTC
CASSPTRLRDNEQFF
>TRBV2|TRBJ2-2|NA|NA
TGTGCCAGCACGGTCTTCTACAAATACACCGGGGAGCTGTTTTTT
CASTVFYKYTGELFF
>TRBV10-3|TRBJ2-7|few|TRBD2
TGTGCCATCAGTGATCAACAGTCGAGGACTAGCGGGAGCTCCTACGAGCAGTACTTC
CAISDQQSRTSGSSYEQYF
>TRBV15|TRBJ2-7|many|NA
TGTGCCACCAGCGCCCGAGGAAGGTACGAGCAGTACTTC
CATSARGRYEQYF
>TRBV28|TRBJ1-2|many|NA
TGTGCCAGCGGGGTTAACTATGGCTACACCTTC
CASGVNYGYTF
>TRBV28|TRBJ2-7|many|TRBD1
TGTGCCAGCAGTTCCCCCCGGGACAGGGTTTACGAGCAGTACTTC
CASSSPRDRVYEQYF
>TRBV7-9|TRBJ2-7|many|NA
TGTGCCAGCAGCCAGGACGGATCCTACGAGCAGTACTTC
CASSQDGSYEQYF
>TRBV7-9|TRBJ2-2|NA|TRBD1
TGTGCCAGCAGCGCCGGACAGGGATTTGGGTCCGGGGAGCTGTTTTTT
CASSAGQGFGSGELFF
>TRBV28|TRBJ2-7|many|TRBD1
TGTGCCAGCAGTAGGGGACAGGGGGCGATCGAGCAGTACTTC
CASSRGQGAIEQYF
>TRBV28|TRBJ1-1|many|NA
TGTGCCAGCAGTTTGCAATTCCGATACACTGAAGCTTTCTTT
CASSLQFRYTEAFF
>TRBV7-9|TRBJ2-2|NA|NA
TGTGCCAGCAGCTCCTCGCCTGTTCTGGGGACCAACACCGGGGAGCTGTTTTTT
CASSSSPVLGTNTGELFF
>TRBV7-9|TRBJ2-1|NA|TRBD2
TGTGCCAGCAGCCCCGGCCTACGACTAGCGGGAGTCTACAATGAGCAGTTCTTC
CASSPGLRLAGVYNEQFF
>TRBV7-9|TRBJ1-1|NA|TRBD1
TGTGCCAGCAGCCCCACAGGGGACCCTGAAGCTTTCTTT
CASSPTGDPEAFF
>TRBV6-5|TRBJ2-5|many|NA
TGTGCCAGCAGTTACTCATGGCGGGAAGAGACCCAGTACTTC
CASSYSWREETQYF
>TRBV27|TRBJ2-5|NA|TRBD1
TGTGCCAGCAGTTCACTAGGGACAGCACAAGAGACCCAGTACTTC
CASSSLGTAQETQYF
>TRBV12-3/TRBV12-4|TRBJ2-7|many|NA
TGTGCCAGCAGTTTAGGGACATTGAGGTTGTGGGGTGCGAGCGACTCCTACGAGCAGTACTTC
CASSLGTLRLWGASDSYEQYF
>TRBV5-1|TRBJ2-2|NA|TRBD2
TGCGCCAGCAGCTTGCTCAGCGGGAGAGCAAACACCGGGGAGCTGTTTTTT
CASSLLSGRANTGELFF
>TRBV5-4|TRBJ2-7|NA|NA
TGTGCCAGCAGCTCGGACTTCTCCTACGAGCAGTACTTC
CASSSDFSYEQYF
>TRBV9|TRBJ1-1|NA|NA
TGTGCCAGCAGCGACCCATGGGGGAGCCACACTGAAGCTTTCTTT
CASSDPWGSHTEAFF
>TRBV7-2|TRBJ1-5|NA|NA
TGTGCCAGCAGCTTAGCTCTGGGGAGGGTGGGCAATCAGCCCCAGCATTTT
CASSLALGRVGNQPQHF
>TRBV28|TRBJ2-7|many|NA
TGTGCCACCTGGCTTGGCAGGGGCTTCTACGAGCAGTACTTC
CATWLGRGFYEQYF
>TRBV20-1|TRBJ2-7|NA|TRBD1
TGCAGTCTCTCCGGGACAGCCTACGAGCAGTACTTC
CSLSGTAYEQYF
>TRBV28|TRBJ1-1|many|NA
TGTGCCAGCAGTTGGGGTCCATGGCGGCTACTAATGAACACTGAAGCTTTCTTT
CASSWGPWRLLMNTEAFF
>TRBV28|TRBJ1-1|many|NA
TGTGCCAGCAGTTTATTAACAAACCTGAACACTGAAGCTTTCTTT
CASSLLTNLNTEAFF
>TRBV2|TRBJ1-1|many|NA
TGTGCCAGCCGCGGACAATTTGCTGAAGCTTTCTTT
CASRGQFAEAFF
>TRBV2|TRBJ1-1|many|NA
TGTGCCAGCACCAAGATTCGGGAAAACACTGAAGCTTTCTTT
CASTKIRENTEAFF
>TRBV29-1|TRBJ2-2|many|NA
TGCAGCGTTGTGGGGGGGAACACCGGGGAGCTGTTTTTT
CSVVGGNTGELFF
>TRBV28|TRBJ2-2|many|TRBD2
TGTGCCAGCAGAGGGACTAGCGGGAACACCGGGGAGCTGTTTTTT
CASRGTSGNTGELFF
>TRBV7-6|TRBJ2-7|NA|TRBD1
TGTGCCAGCAGCTTAGGGTGGACAGGGGACCGCTACGAGCAGTACTTC
CASSLGWTGDRYEQYF
>TRBV15|TRBJ2-5|NA|NA
TGTGCCACCAGCAGAGATAGCGGCGGGTTTAGGGAGACCCAGTACTTC
CATSRDSGGFRETQYF
>TRBV7-9|TRBJ2-2|NA|NA
TGTGCCAGCAGCTACACCGGGGGGCTGTTTTTT
CASSYTGGLFF
>TRBV20-1|TRBJ2-3|NA|NA
TGCAGTGCCACCGTTGGTAGCGGCACAGATACGCAGTATTTT
CSATVGSGTDTQYF
>TRBV12-3/TRBV12-4|TRBJ2-6|many|NA
TGTGCCAGCAGGTCCGGCGGGGACAGCTCTGGGGCCAACGTCCTGACTTTC
CASRSGGDSSGANVLTF
>TRBV28|TRBJ2-7|NA|TRBD2
TGTGCCAGCAGTTTTAGTACTAGCGGGAGGAGCTACGAGCAGTACTTC
CASSFSTSGRSYEQYF
>TRBV12-3/TRBV12-4|TRBJ2-1|once|TRBD2
TGTGCCAGCAGCGGACTAGCGGGCAATAATCCCTACAATGAGCAGTTCTTC
CASSGLAGNNPYNEQFF
>TRBV7-9|TRBJ2-2|NA|NA
TGTGCCAGCCGTACTCTGGCATCGAACACCGGGGAGCTGTTTTTT
CASRTLASNTGELFF
>TRBV15|TRBJ2-3|few|TRBD2
TGTGCCACCAGCAGAGATACGGGAGGATCAGATACGCAGTATTTT
CATSRDTGGSDTQYF
>TRBV6-1|TRBJ2-2|once|NA
TGTGCCAGCAGCCATAACGGGGAAGCGAACACCGGGGAGCTGTTTTTT
CASSHNGEANTGELFF
>TRBV5-1|TRBJ2-5|NA|NA
TGCGCCAGCCGGGACTCCGTTGTTGATCGAGAGACCCAGTACTTC
CASRDSVVDRETQYF
>TRBV2|TRBJ2-1|NA|TRBD2
TGTGCCAGCAGAGATCTAGCGGGAACCTACAATGAGCAGTTCTTC
CASRDLAGTYNEQFF
>TRBV12-3/TRBV12-4|TRBJ1-3|NA|NA
TGTGCCAGCAGCAAACAGGGTACGGGAGGAACCATATATTTT
CASSKQGTGGTIYF
>TRBV28|TRBJ2-7|many|TRBD2
TGTGCCAGCAGTTTCGGACTAGCGGGAGGCGAGCAGTACTTC
CASSFGLAGGEQYF
>TRBV7-9|TRBJ1-2|few|TRBD1
TGTGCCAGCAGCCAGGGGGAGTGGAGGTATGGCTACACCTTC
CASSQGEWRYGYTF
>TRBV2|TRBJ2-1|few|TRBD1
TGTGCCAGCAGTGAAGCGGGGACAGACGTGGGTGAGCAGTTCTTC
CASSEAGTDVGEQFF
>TRBV6-1|TRBJ2-7|NA|NA
TGTGCCAGCAGTGAAGCGGCTCAGCGGCAGTACTTC
CASSEAAQRQYF
>TRBV3-1|TRBJ2-7|few|TRBD1
TGTGCCAGCAGCCCCCAGACAGGGGGCCGGAACGAGCAGTACTTC
CASSPQTGGRNEQYF
>TRBV10-3|TRBJ2-5|many|TRBD2
TGTGCCATCAGTACGGGACTAGCGGGAACCCGAGAGACCCAGTACTTC
CAISTGLAGTRETQYF
>TRBV9|TRBJ1-1|NA|NA
TGTGCCAGCAGCCAAAATGGGGGGCCGAACACTGAAGCTTTCTTT
CASSQNGGPNTEAFF
>TRBV6-5|TRBJ2-2|few|NA
TGTGCCAGCAGTTACTCGCTGGCAAACACCGGGGAGCTGTTTTTT
CASSYSLANTGELFF